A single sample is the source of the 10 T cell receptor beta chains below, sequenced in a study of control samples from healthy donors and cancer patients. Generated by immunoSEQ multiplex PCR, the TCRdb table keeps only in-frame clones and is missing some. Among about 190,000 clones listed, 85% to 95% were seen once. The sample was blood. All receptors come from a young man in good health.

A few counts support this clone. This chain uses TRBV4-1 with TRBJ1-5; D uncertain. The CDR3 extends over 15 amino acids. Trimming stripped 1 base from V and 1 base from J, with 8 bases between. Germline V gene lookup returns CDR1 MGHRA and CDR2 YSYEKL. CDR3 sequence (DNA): TGCGCCAGCAGCCAAGGGACCCCGAGCAATCAGCCCCAGCATTTT. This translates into CASSQGTPSNQPQHF.

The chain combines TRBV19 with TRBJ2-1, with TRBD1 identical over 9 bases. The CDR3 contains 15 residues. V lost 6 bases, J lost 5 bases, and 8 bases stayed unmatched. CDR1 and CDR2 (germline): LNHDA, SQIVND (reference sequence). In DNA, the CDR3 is TGTGCCAGTAGGATCGGGACAGGGACCCACAATGAGCAGTTCTTC. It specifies CASRIGTGTHNEQFF.

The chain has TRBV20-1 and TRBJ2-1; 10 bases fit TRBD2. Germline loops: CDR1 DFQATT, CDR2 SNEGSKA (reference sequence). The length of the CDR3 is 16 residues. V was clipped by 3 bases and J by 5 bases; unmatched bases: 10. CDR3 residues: CSASRSTSGTNNEQFF. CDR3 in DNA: TGCAGTGCTAGTCGATCAACTAGCGGGACCAACAATGAGCAGTTCTTC.

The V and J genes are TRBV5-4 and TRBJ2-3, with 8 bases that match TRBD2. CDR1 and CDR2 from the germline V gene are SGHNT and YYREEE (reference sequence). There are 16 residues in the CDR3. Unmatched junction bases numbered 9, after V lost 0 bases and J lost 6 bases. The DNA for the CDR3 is TGTGCCAGCAGCTTGGAGATAGCGGGGATCGGGGATACGCAGTATTTT. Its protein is CASSLEIAGIGDTQYF.

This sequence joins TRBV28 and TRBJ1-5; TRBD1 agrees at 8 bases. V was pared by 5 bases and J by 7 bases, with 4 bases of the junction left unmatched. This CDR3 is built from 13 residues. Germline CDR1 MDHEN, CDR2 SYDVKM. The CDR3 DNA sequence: TGTGCCAGCAGTGCAGGGGGCCGCCAGCCCCAGCATTTT. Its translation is CASSAGGRQPQHF. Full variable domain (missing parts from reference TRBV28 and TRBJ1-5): DVKVTQSSRYLVKRTGEKVFLECVQDMDHENMFWYRQDPGLGLRLIYFSYDVKMKEKGDIPEGYSVSREKKERFSLILESASTNQTSMYLCASSAGGRQPQHFGDGTRLSIL.

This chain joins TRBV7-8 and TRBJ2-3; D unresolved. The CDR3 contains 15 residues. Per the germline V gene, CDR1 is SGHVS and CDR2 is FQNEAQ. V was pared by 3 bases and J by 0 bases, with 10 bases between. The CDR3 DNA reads TGTGCCAGCAGCTTGGGTTCAGTTAGCACAGATACGCAGTATTTT. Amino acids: CASSLGSVSTDTQYF.

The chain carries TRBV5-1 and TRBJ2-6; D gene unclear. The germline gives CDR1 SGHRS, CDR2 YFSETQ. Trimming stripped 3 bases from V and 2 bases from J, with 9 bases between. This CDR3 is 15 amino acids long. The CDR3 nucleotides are TGCGCCAGCAGCTCCCAGACTGCTGGGGCCAACGTCCTGACTTTC. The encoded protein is CASSSQTAGANVLTF.

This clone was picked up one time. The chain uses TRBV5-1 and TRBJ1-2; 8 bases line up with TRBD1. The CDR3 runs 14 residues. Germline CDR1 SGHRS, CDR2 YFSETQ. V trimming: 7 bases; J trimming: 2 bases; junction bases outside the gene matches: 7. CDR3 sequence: CASSDRGQNYGYTF. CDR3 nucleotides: TGCGCCAGCTCCGACAGGGGACAGAACTATGGCTACACCTTC. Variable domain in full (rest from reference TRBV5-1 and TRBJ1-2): KAGVTQTPRYLIKTRGQQVTLSCSPISGHRSVSWYQQTPGQGLQFLFEYFSETQRNKGNFPGRFSGRQFSNSRSEMNVSTLELGDSALYLCASSDRGQNYGYTFGSGTRLTVV.

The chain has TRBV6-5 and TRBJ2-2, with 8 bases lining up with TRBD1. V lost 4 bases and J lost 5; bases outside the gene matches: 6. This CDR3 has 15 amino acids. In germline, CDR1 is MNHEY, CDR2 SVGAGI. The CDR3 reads CASSFPGGKTGELFF. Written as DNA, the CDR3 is TGTGCCAGCAGTTTCCCAGGGGGCAAGACCGGGGAGCTGTTTTTT.

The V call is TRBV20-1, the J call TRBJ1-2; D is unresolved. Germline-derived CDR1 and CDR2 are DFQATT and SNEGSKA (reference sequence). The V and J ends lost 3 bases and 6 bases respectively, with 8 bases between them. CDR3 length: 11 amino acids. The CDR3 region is CSARGSDGYTF. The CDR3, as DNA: TGCAGTGCTAGGGGGTCCGATGGCTACACCTTC.